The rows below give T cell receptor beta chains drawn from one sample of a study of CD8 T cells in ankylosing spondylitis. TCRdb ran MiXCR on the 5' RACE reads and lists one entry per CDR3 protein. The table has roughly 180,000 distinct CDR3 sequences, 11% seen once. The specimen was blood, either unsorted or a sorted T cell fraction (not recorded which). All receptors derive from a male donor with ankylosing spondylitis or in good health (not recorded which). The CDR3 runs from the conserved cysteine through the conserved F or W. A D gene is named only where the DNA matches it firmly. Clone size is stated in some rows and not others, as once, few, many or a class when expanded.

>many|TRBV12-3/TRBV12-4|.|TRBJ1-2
TGTGCCAGCAGTGCGGACGGGAACTATGGCTACACCTTC
CASSADGNYGYTF
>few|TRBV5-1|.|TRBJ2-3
TGCGCCAGCAGCCCCACTCTGGGGGGTACGCAGTATTTT
CASSPTLGGTQYF
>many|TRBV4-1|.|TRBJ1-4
TGCGCCAGCAGCCAAGTGGTCAGGGCCAGGGATGAAAAACTGTTTTTT
CASSQVVRARDEKLFF
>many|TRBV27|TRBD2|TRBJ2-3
TGTGCCAGCAGCTACACGGCTAGCGGGGGGGCCCGAACAGATACGCAGTATTTT
CASSYTASGGARTDTQYF
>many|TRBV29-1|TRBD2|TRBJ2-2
TGCAGCGTTGTGTTTCGACTAGCGGGAGTGGGAGGGGAGCTGTTTTTT
CSVVFRLAGVGGELFF
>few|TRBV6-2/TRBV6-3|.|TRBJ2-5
TGTGCCAGCAGTTACGTGTACGGAGAGACCCAGTACTTC
CASSYVYGETQYF
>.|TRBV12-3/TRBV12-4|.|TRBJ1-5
TGTGCCAGCAGTCCTGGTCGAGCGAGCAATCAGCCCCAGCATTTT
CASSPGRASNQPQHF
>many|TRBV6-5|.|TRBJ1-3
TGTGCCAGCAGTTACATTCAGGGATCTGGAAACACCATATATTTT
CASSYIQGSGNTIYF
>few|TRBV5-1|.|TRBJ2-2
TGCGCCAGCAGCTTGGCCGTGGGTAGCACCGGGGAGCTGTTTTTT
CASSLAVGSTGELFF
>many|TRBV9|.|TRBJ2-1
TGTGCCAGCAGCGTAGGTCTAGGGGGGGCCTACAATGAGCAGTTCTTC
CASSVGLGGAYNEQFF
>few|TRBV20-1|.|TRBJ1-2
TGCAGTGCTAGGGACAGCCGTAACTATGGCTACACCTTC
CSARDSRNYGYTF
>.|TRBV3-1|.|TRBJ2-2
TGTGCCAGCAGCCAAGAGGGGGTCGTCGGGGAGCTGTTTTTT
CASSQEGVVGELFF
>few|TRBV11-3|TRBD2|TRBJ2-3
TGTGCCAGCAGCTCCCCTAGCGGGAACACAGATACGCAGTATTTT
CASSSPSGNTDTQYF
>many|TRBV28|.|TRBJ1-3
.
CASSSSDRGSGNTIYF
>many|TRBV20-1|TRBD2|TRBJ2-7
TGCAGTGCTAGTTTGACGGTTAGCGGGATGTACGAGCAGTACTTC
CSASLTVSGMYEQYF
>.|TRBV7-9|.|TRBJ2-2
TGTGCCAGCAGCCCGGGGATTCTCTCCGGGGAGCTGTTTTTT
CASSPGILSGELFF
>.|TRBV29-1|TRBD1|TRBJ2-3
TGCAGCACAAGACAGGGGGCAGATACGCAGTATTTT
CSTRQGADTQYF
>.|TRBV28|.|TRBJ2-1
TGTGCCCACGGGGGCAGCTCCTACAATGAGCAGTTCTTC
CAHGGSSYNEQFF
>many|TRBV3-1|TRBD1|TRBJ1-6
TGTGCCAGCCGGACAGGGCAGGATTCACCCCTCCACTTT
CASRTGQDSPLHF
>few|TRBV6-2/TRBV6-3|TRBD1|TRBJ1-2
TGTGCCAGCAGCTGGCCAGGGACAGAAGTTTACACCTTC
CASSWPGTEVYTF
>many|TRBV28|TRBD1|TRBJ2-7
TGTGCCAGCAGTTTATTGGGACAGGGTGACGAGCAGTACTTC
CASSLLGQGDEQYF
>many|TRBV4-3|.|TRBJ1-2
TGCGCCAGCAGCCAAGATTTCCAGGCTGGGGGCTACACCTTC
CASSQDFQAGGYTF
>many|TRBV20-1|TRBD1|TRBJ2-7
TGCAGTGCTAGAGTCCGACAGGGTTCCTACGAGCAGTACTTC
CSARVRQGSYEQYF
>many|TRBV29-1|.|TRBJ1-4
TGCAGCGTTAAAACTAATGAAAAACTGTTTTTT
CSVKTNEKLFF
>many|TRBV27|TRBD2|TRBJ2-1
TGTGCCAGCACTACTAGCGCCGGGGTAAAGATGAATGAGCAGTTCTTC
CASTTSAGVKMNEQFF
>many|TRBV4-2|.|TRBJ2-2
TGTGCCAGCAGCCAAGATTTCGTCGAGGCCACCGGGGAGCTGTTTTTT
CASSQDFVEATGELFF
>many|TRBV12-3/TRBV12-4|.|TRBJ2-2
TGTGCCATCGTGGGGGGCACCGGGGAGCTGTTTTTT
CAIVGGTGELFF
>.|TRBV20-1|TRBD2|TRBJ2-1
TGCAGTGCTAAACTAGCGGGAGGCTCGAGCTCCTACACTGAGCAGTTCTTC
CSAKLAGGSSSYTEQFF
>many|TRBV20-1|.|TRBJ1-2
TGCAGTGCTAGAGATTTCGGACGGGGGAACTATGGCTACACCTTC
CSARDFGRGNYGYTF
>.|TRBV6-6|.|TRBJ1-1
TGTGCCAGCAGTCCCGGGCAGGCCTTTCAAGCTTTCTTT
CASSPGQAFQAFF
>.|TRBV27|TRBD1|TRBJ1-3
TGTGCCAGCAGCCCAACAGGACAGGGCTCTGGAAACACCATATATTTT
CASSPTGQGSGNTIYF
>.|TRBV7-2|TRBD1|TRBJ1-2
TGTGCCAGCAGCCTGAACAGGGGATCCTATGGCTACACCTTC
CASSLNRGSYGYTF
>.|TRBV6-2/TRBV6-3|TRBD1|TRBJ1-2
TGTGCCAGCAGTTACAGAGGGACAGGAACCTATGGCTACACCTTC
CASSYRGTGTYGYTF
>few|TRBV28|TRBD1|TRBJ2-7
TGTGCCTGCGGGTCACGGGGGACAGGGGGCAACGAGCAGTACTTC
CACGSRGTGGNEQYF
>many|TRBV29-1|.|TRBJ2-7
TGCAGCGTTGAAGAGGCCGCCTACGAGCAGTACTTC
CSVEEAAYEQYF
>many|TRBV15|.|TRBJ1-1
TGTGCCACCAGCAGAGACAGGAACCCTTACATGAACACTGAAGCTTTCTTT
CATSRDRNPYMNTEAFF
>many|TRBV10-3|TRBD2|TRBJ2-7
TGTGCCATCAGTGAGGGACTAGCGGACGAGCAGTACTTC
CAISEGLADEQYF
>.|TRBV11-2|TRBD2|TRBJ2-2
TGTGCCAGCAGCTTAATGGCTAGCGGACTTACCGGGGAGCTGTTTTTT
CASSLMASGLTGELFF
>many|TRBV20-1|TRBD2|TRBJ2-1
TGCAGTGCTAGAGAAGGGACTAGCAACCCGTTCTTC
CSAREGTSNPFF
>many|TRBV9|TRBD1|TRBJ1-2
TGTGCCAGCAGCACCACAGGGGGCGCCTCTGGCTACACCTTC
CASSTTGGASGYTF
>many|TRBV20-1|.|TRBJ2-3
TGCAGTGCTCCAATGCCCGATAGGCAGTATTTT
CSAPMPDRQYF
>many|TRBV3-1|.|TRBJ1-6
TGTGCCAGCAGCCAAGGAGCCAATAATTCACCCCTCCACTTT
CASSQGANNSPLHF
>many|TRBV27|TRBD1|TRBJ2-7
TGTGCCAGCAGGGAGCCCGGGACAGGGGGGACTAGCTCCTACGAGCAGTACTTC
CASREPGTGGTSSYEQYF
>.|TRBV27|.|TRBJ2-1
TGTGCCAGCAGTTATGGACAGAGCTCCTACAATGAGCAGTTCTTC
CASSYGQSSYNEQFF
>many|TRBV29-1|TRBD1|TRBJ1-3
TGCAGCGTTCCTATTTTTTTGGGACAGGGTGGCGGAAACACCATATATTTT
CSVPIFLGQGGGNTIYF
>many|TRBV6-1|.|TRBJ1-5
TGTGCCAGCAGCAAGGACAGCGATCAGCCCCAGCATTTT
CASSKDSDQPQHF
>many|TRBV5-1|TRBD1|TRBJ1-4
TGCGCCAGCAGCTTGGCTGCGGGACAGAATGAAAAACTGTTTTTT
CASSLAAGQNEKLFF
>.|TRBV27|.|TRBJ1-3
TGTGCCAGCAGTCGGGGCGACGGAAACACCATATATTTT
CASSRGDGNTIYF
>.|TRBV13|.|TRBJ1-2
TGTGCCAGCAGCGAAGGGACGGGAATCTATGGCTACACCTTC
CASSEGTGIYGYTF
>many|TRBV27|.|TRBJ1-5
TGTGCCAGCAGTTTTGGGGATAGCAATCAGCCCCAGCATTTT
CASSFGDSNQPQHF
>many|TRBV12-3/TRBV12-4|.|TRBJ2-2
TGTGCCAGCAGTTTCTTACAGAACACCGGGGAGCTGTTTTTT
CASSFLQNTGELFF
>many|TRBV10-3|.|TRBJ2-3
TGTGCCATCAGTGATCCTCCCGCGGGGCTAGCAGATACGCAGTATTTT
CAISDPPAGLADTQYF
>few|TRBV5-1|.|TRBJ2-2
TGCGCCAGCAGCTTGGCCGGAGGCGGGGAGCTGTTTTTT
CASSLAGGGELFF
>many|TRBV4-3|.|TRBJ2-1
TGCGCCAGCAGCCAGGTGTGGGACTTCTCATCCAGCGAGCAGTTCTTC
CASSQVWDFSSSEQFF
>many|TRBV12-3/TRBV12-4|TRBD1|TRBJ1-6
TGTGCCAGCAGTCCCGGGACAGGGACACCCCTCCACTTT
CASSPGTGTPLHF
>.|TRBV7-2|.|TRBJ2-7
TGTGCCAGCAGCCCTCGACAGATCTCCTACGAGCAGTACTTC
CASSPRQISYEQYF